Each of the 23 T cell receptor beta chains below was sequenced from the same sample in a study of cytomegalovirus exposure and HLA in healthy donors. Use of 60 Vbeta and 13 Jbeta primers characterized the PCR. Data came from immunoSEQ multiplex PCR; TCRdb stores just in-frame clones and leaves some out. The data contain around 99,000 clones, 69% of them singletons. The sequencing sample was made of PBMCs. The receptors were gathered from an older woman in good health and CMV-seropositive.

The CDR3 nucleotides read TGTGCCAGAAGCTTAAGGGGACAGGGGGGATCCTACGAGCAGTACTTC. Translated: CARSLRGQGGSYEQYF. The chain links TRBV7-5 to TRBJ2-7; the table's D call, TRBD1, has no DNA check behind it. TRBV7-5 is designated a pseudogene. This CDR3 is built from 16 residues.

This rearrangement joins TRBV18 to TRBJ2-5; perhaps TRBD1 as D (5 bases). CDR1 is KGHSH and CDR2 is LQKENI in the germline V gene. The germline V and J ends were trimmed by 2 bases and 0 bases, with 16 bases remaining between them. This CDR3 contains 17 residues. This CDR3 is CASSPTLPGIHQETQYF. The CDR3 coding sequence is TGTGCCAGCTCACCAACCCTACCAGGGATCCACCAAGAGACCCAGTACTTC.

The V and J genes are TRBV6-5 and TRBJ2-2, with D maybe TRBD2 (6 bases). CDR1 is MNHEY and CDR2 is SVGAGI in the germline V gene. Trimming stripped 7 bases from V and 7 bases from J, with 16 bases between. This CDR3 is 14 amino acids long. Written as DNA, the CDR3 is TGTGCCAGCATAGGGAACAGGAGGGGCGGGGAGCTGTTTTTT. Protein product: CASIGNRRGGELFF.

Of note for this clone: The junction and the germline gene differ at one end; a read error may be behind it. The chain uses TRBV7-7 and TRBJ1-4; 7 nucleotides align to TRBD1. This CDR3 spans 13 amino acids. From germline, CDR1 is SSHAT and CDR2 FNYEAQ (reference sequence). CDR3 in DNA: TGTGCTAGCAATACAGGGGTAGCTGAAAAACTGTTTTTT. Its protein is CASNTGVAEKLFF.

This chain joins TRBV12-5 and TRBJ2-5; D might be TRBD2 (5 bases). V gave up 9 bases and J gave up 5 bases, with 7 bases separating them. Germline V gives CDR1 LGHNT, CDR2 FRNRAP. The CDR3 runs to 10 residues. The CDR3 DNA is TGTGCTAGCGGGGTGGAGACCCAGTACTTC. It codes for CASGVETQYF.

The CDR3 loop reads CAWSVGQHGYTF. The CDR3 coding sequence is TGTGCCTGGAGTGTGGGACAGCATGGCTACACCTTC. This chain uses TRBV30 with TRBJ1-2; 7 bases match TRBD1. The germline V gene has CDR1 GTSNPN and CDR2 SVGIG (reference sequence). The CDR3 extends over 12 amino acids. The V gene end was trimmed by 0 bases and the J gene end by 6 bases; junction bases not matched to a gene: 1.

This clone was found once. In DNA form, the CDR3 reads TGTGCCAGCAGCAAAGGCGATGCCGGACATTGTGGGGAGTTCTTC. The encoded protein is CASSKGDAGHCGEFF. This chain links TRBV21-1 with TRBJ2-1; the D call in the table, TRBD1, was not verified against the DNA. TRBV21-1 represents a pseudogene. There are 15 residues in the CDR3.

The chain joins TRBV5-6 to TRBJ1-2; perhaps TRBD1 as D (5 bases). Germline V gives CDR1 SGHDT, CDR2 YYEEEE. The CDR3 covers 14 residues. V was clipped by 4 bases and J by 2 bases, with 12 bases between them. CDR3 sequence reads: CASSGKTVNYGYTF. CDR3 DNA: TGTGCCAGCAGCGGCAAGACAGTAAACTATGGCTACACCTTC.

The V gene is TRBV4-1, the J gene TRBJ1-4; TRBD1 aligns across 7 bases. The V gene's germline CDR1 is MGHRA and CDR2 YSYEKL. The CDR3 loop spans 14 amino acids. V trimming: 4 bases; J trimming: 5 bases; junction bases outside the gene matches: 4. In DNA form, the CDR3 reads TGCGCCAGCAGCCGCCCGGGACAGAATGAAAAACTGTTTTTT. Encoded protein: CASSRPGQNEKLFF.

The DNA for the CDR3 is TGTGCCAGCATTACCGGGACAGGGAGTATCTACGAGCAGTACTTC. Its protein product is CASITGTGSIYEQYF. This chain uses TRBV2 with TRBJ2-7; 9 bases agree with TRBD1. Trimming cost V 7 bases and J 3 bases; bases outside gene matches: 10. Per germline, CDR1 SNHLY and CDR2 FYNNEI. This CDR3 has 15 residues. Combining the CDR3 with reference TRBV2 and TRBJ2-7 gives the whole variable domain EPEVTQTPSHQVTQMGQEVILRCVPISNHLYFYWYRQILGQKVEFLVSFYNNEISEKSEIFDDQFSVERPDGSNFTLKIRSTKLEDSAMYFCASITGTGSIYEQYFGPGTRLTVT.

The J gene is TRBJ1-3, the V gene TRBV19; 7 bases are shared with TRBD1. Germline values: CDR1 LNHDA, CDR2 SQIVND (reference sequence). This CDR3 has 14 residues. Trimming removed 8 bases from V and 0 bases from J; junction bases left unmatched: 4. CDR3 sequence reads: CASLDRNSGNTIYF. The CDR3 coding sequence is TGTGCCAGTCTGGACAGGAACTCTGGAAACACCATATATTTT.

The chain joins TRBV4-3 to TRBJ2-3; D unresolved. V gave up 0 bases and J gave up 3 bases, with 7 bases separating them. The CDR3 sequence is 14 residues long. CDR1 is LGHNA and CDR2 is YSLEER in the germline V gene. The CDR3 region has the DNA TGCGCCAGCAGCCAAGATCTCCGTACAGATACGCAGTATTTT. Translation gives CASSQDLRTDTQYF.

The rearrangement links TRBV4-1 to TRBJ1-2; 10 bases match TRBD1. Germline CDR1 MGHRA, CDR2 YSYEKL. With 1 base clipped from V and 7 bases from J, the junction kept 9 bases outside the gene matches. The CDR3 has 16 residues. CDR3 in amino acids: CASSQADRDRGVGYTF. DNA of the CDR3: TGCGCCAGCAGCCAAGCTGACCGGGACAGGGGTGTTGGCTACACCTTC.

This clone was found a few times. The rearrangement joins TRBV7-6 to TRBJ2-7; D is uncertain. Trimming shortened V by 2 bases and J by 7 bases, and 9 bases separated the two germline ends. Germline V CDR1 and CDR2: SGHVS, FNYEAQ. This CDR3 is built from 12 residues. As DNA, the CDR3 is TGTGCCAGCAGCTTAAGCAGGTCGGAGCAGTACTTC. Amino acids: CASSLSRSEQYF.

The rearrangement joins TRBV19 to TRBJ2-5, with 9 positions matching TRBD1. Germline CDR1 and CDR2: LNHDA and SQIVND (reference sequence). The CDR3 is made up of 15 amino acids. Germline trimming cut 4 bases from V and 7 bases from J; bases unmatched to any gene: 10. The DNA for the CDR3 is TGTGCCAGTAGTAAAGGGACAGGGTCCTGGGGGACCCAGTACTTC. It codes for CASSKGTGSWGTQYF.

The chain couples TRBV6-5 to TRBJ2-7, with a possible D match to TRBD2 (5 bases). V gave up 2 bases and J gave up 6 bases, with 14 bases separating them. From germline, CDR1 is MNHEY and CDR2 SVGAGI. The CDR3 contains 14 residues. This CDR3 is CASSYVEGWAEQYF. The CDR3 bases are TGTGCCAGCAGTTACGTAGAGGGATGGGCCGAGCAGTACTTC.

In regard to this clone: Germline and junction disagree at one end, which may indicate a read error. This chain uses TRBV7-9 with TRBJ2-7, with D possibly TRBD1 on 6 matching bases. CDR1 SEHNR and CDR2 FQNEAQ come from the germline V gene (reference sequence). The length of the CDR3 is 14 residues. The CDR3 loop is CASSRTGFSHEQYF. CDR3 DNA sequence: TGTGCCAGCAGCCGTACAGGGTTCTCCCACGAGCAGTACTTC. Variable domain in full (rest from reference TRBV7-9 and TRBJ2-7): DTGVSQNPRHKITKRGQNVTFRCDPISEHNRLYWYRQTLGQGPEFLTYFQNEAQLEKSRLLSDRFSAERPKGSFSTLEIQRTEQGDSAMYLCASSRTGFSHEQYFGPGTRLTVT.

The table lists this clone with a count of one. The sample has other DNA sequences that encode this CDR3 too. The chain uses TRBV30 and TRBJ2-5; D may be TRBD2 (5 bases). CDR1 is GTSNPN, CDR2 SVGIG, per germline (reference sequence). The CDR3 spans 12 residues. Trimming cost V 2 bases and J 5 bases, with 9 bases left between them. The CDR3 protein is CAWSSPGETQYF. The CDR3, as DNA: TGTGCCTGGAGTTCCCCGGGGGAGACCCAGTACTTC.

Concerning this clone itself: Within the sample, other DNA sequences also encode this same CDR3. The rearrangement links TRBV9 to TRBJ1-6, with D maybe TRBD1 (5 bases). Germline CDR1 reads SGDLS; CDR2 reads YYNGEE. The germline V and J ends were trimmed by 0 bases and 7 bases, with 8 bases remaining between them. CDR3 size: 14 residues. CDR3 loop: CASSVGAGNSPLHF. The CDR3 bases are TGTGCCAGCAGCGTAGGCGCAGGGAATTCACCCCTCCACTTT. Full variable domain (rest looked up from reference TRBV9 and TRBJ1-6): DSGVTQTPKHLITATGQRVTLRCSPRSGDLSVYWYQQSLDQGLQFLIQYYNGEERAKGNILERFSAQQFPDLHSELNLSSLELGDSALYFCASSVGAGNSPLHFGNGTRLTVT.

This chain connects TRBV30 to TRBJ1-1; D is ambiguous. The V end lost 1 base, the J end lost 4 bases, and 10 bases lay between the germline ends. From germline, CDR1 is GTSNPN and CDR2 SVGIG (reference sequence). The CDR3 covers 13 residues. This CDR3 is CAWSAGVVTEAFF. CDR3 DNA sequence: TGTGCCTGGAGTGCCGGGGTGGTCACTGAAGCTTTCTTT. The variable domain in full, with the rest retrieved from reference TRBV30 and TRBJ1-1, is SQTIHQWPATLVQPVGSPLSLECTVEGTSNPNLYWYRQAAGRGLQLLFYSVGIGQISSEVPQNLSASRPQDRQFILSSKKLLLSDSGFYLCAWSAGVVTEAFFGQGTRLTVV.

This chain connects TRBV5-4 to TRBJ2-3; TRBD2 aligns across 7 bases. The CDR3 has 16 residues. The J segment lost 0 bases and the V segment lost 4 bases, leaving 8 bases of the junction unmatched. Germline assignment: CDR1 SGHNT and CDR2 YYREEE (reference sequence). Here the CDR3 reads CASSPGAGISTDTQYF. The CDR3 DNA reads TGTGCCAGCAGCCCCGGAGCGGGGATTAGCACAGATACGCAGTATTTT.

The chain has TRBV18 and TRBJ1-5, with D uncertain. The germline CDR1 and CDR2 sequences are KGHSH and LQKENI. Between the trimmed V and J ends, which lost 5 bases and 0 bases, there was a span of 11 bases. The CDR3 totals 15 residues. This CDR3 is CASSERGNSNQPQHF. CDR3 sequence (DNA): TGTGCCAGCTCAGAGCGGGGTAATAGCAATCAGCCCCAGCATTTT. Together with reference TRBV18 and TRBJ1-5, the CDR3 gives the full variable domain: NAGVMQNPRHLVRRRGQEARLRCSPMKGHSHVYWYRQLPEEGLKFMVYLQKENIIDESGMPKERFSAEFPKEGPSILRIQQVVRGDSAAYFCASSERGNSNQPQHFGDGTRLSIL.

The chain recombines TRBV4-2 with TRBJ1-2, with a tentative D call TRBD1 (5 bases). CDR1 and CDR2 (germline): LGHNA, YNFKEQ. V was clipped by 0 bases and J by 3 bases, with 8 bases between them. This CDR3 contains 14 residues. CDR3: CASSQEGRDYGYTF. For the CDR3, the DNA is TGTGCCAGCAGCCAAGAAGGCAGGGACTATGGCTACACCTTC.